The rows below give T cell receptor beta chains drawn from one sample of a study of blood T cells in healthy people across ages. TCRdb ran MiXCR on the 5' RACE reads and lists one entry per CDR3 protein. The sample carries 1.8 million or so distinct CDR3 sequences, around 40% recorded once. The sequenced sample was blood. The origin of the receptors is a human donor in good health. The CDR3 runs from the conserved cysteine through the conserved F or W. The D gene is left open where the match is weak. The size field is filled for only some rows; it gives once, few, many or a size class.

J,D,V,size,CDR3,DNA
TRBJ2-6,TRBD2,TRBV5-6,few,CASSLGTGTSGVPANVLTF,TGTGCCAGCAGCTTGGGCACCGGGACTAGCGGGGTCCCGGCCAACGTCCTGACTTTC
TRBJ1-1,NA,TRBV20-1,NA,CSARDSGPQNTEAFF,TGCAGTGCTAGAGATTCAGGGCCCCAAAACACTGAAGCTTTCTTT
TRBJ2-7,NA,TRBV7-9,NA,CASSRALASPYEQYF,TGTGCCAGCAGTCGCGCCCTAGCGTCCCCCTACGAGCAGTACTTC
TRBJ1-5,TRBD1,TRBV20-1,few,CSAEIKGTGNQPQHF,TGCAGTGCTGAGATTAAAGGGACAGGGAATCAGCCCCAGCATTTT
TRBJ1-5,NA,TRBV6-2/TRBV6-3,few,CASSYFRDSNQPQHF,TGTGCCAGCAGTTACTTTCGAGATAGCAATCAGCCCCAGCATTTT
TRBJ2-2,NA,TRBV12-3/TRBV12-4,few,CASSPEAENTGELFF,TGTGCCAGCAGTCCGGAGGCTGAGAACACCGGGGAGCTGTTTTTT
TRBJ2-3,TRBD2,TRBV15,NA,CATSRDNGVAGGFVDTQYF,TGTGCCACCAGCAGAGATAACGGGGTAGCGGGGGGTTTTGTAGATACGCAGTATTTT
TRBJ2-5,TRBD2,TRBV4-2,NA,CASSPRERGGVETQYF,TGTGCCAGCAGCCCCAGAGAGCGGGGGGGAGTGGAGACCCAGTACTTC
TRBJ1-5,NA,TRBV2,few,CASSGAENQPQHF,TGTGCCAGCAGTGGGGCAGAAAATCAGCCCCAGCATTTT
TRBJ2-7,NA,TRBV28,once,CASSPAPRGTYEQYF,TGTGCCAGCAGCCCAGCGCCCCGGGGGACCTACGAGCAGTACTTC
TRBJ1-2,NA,TRBV27,NA,CASSLTPTTGYTF,TGTGCCAGCAGTTTGACGCCGACGACTGGCTACACCTTC
TRBJ1-2,NA,TRBV19,few,CASSMGVDYGYTF,TGTGCCAGTAGTATGGGGGTCGACTATGGCTACACCTTC
TRBJ2-1,TRBD2,TRBV7-9,NA,CASSEKLGLAGLSSYNEQFF,TGTGCCAGCAGCGAAAAATTGGGACTAGCGGGCCTTAGCTCCTACAATGAGCAGTTCTTC
TRBJ2-1,TRBD2,TRBV12-3/TRBV12-4,NA,CASTLTSGAHNEQFF,TGTGCCAGCACCCTGACTAGCGGGGCCCACAATGAGCAGTTCTTC
TRBJ2-7,NA,TRBV6-2/TRBV6-3,NA,CASRDRDGSYEQYF,TGTGCCAGCAGGGACCGGGACGGATCCTACGAGCAGTACTTC
TRBJ2-3,TRBD2,TRBV7-6,NA,CASSLVGTTSGGLPDTQYF,TGTGCCAGCAGCTTGGTAGGAACAACTAGCGGGGGGTTACCAGATACGCAGTATTTT
TRBJ2-7,TRBD1,TRBV4-2,many,CASSASGTGSSYEQYF,TGTGCCAGCAGCGCATCCGGGACAGGGAGCTCCTACGAGCAGTACTTC
TRBJ2-3,TRBD2,TRBV20-1,once,CSARVAGDPLTVTQYF,TGCAGTGCCCGTGTGGCGGGGGACCCCCTTACAGTTACGCAGTATTTT
TRBJ1-5,NA,TRBV6-6,few,CASSYSNWGGQPQHF,TGTGCCAGCAGTTACTCGAACTGGGGAGGTCAGCCCCAGCATTTT
TRBJ1-1,NA,TRBV7-3,NA,CASSTEMNTEAFF,TGTGCCAGCAGTACAGAAATGAACACTGAAGCTTTCTTT
TRBJ2-7,NA,TRBV20-1,few,CSARKNEQYF,TGCAGTGCTAGAAAAAACGAGCAGTACTTC
TRBJ1-2,NA,TRBV28,NA,CASSLDLYDGYTF,TGTGCCAGCAGTTTGGACCTCTACGATGGCTACACCTTC
TRBJ2-5,TRBD2,TRBV29-1,few,CSVRGVLQETQYF,TGCAGCGTCCGGGGGGTCTTACAAGAGACCCAGTACTTC
TRBJ1-2,TRBD1,TRBV29-1,NA,CSVDLTGGVDGYTF,TGCAGCGTTGACCTTACAGGGGGCGTCGATGGCTACACCTTC
TRBJ2-4,TRBD1,TRBV27,few,CASRRTGTVKNIQYF,TGTGCCAGCAGACGAACCGGGACAGTAAAAAACATTCAGTACTTC
TRBJ1-2,NA,TRBV25-1,NA,CASSGPNRVAVYGYTF,TGTGCCAGCAGTGGGCCCAACAGGGTCGCTGTCTATGGCTACACCTTC
TRBJ2-1,NA,TRBV10-3,NA,CAISSPPRQYNEQFF,TGTGCCATCAGTTCTCCCCCCAGACAGTACAATGAGCAGTTCTTC
TRBJ2-2,TRBD2,TRBV7-3,many,CASSSHGGGGTGELFF,TGTGCCAGCAGCTCCCACGGCGGGGGGGGAACCGGGGAGCTGTTTTTT
TRBJ2-3,TRBD2,TRBV5-6,NA,CASSLRSSGGATDTQYF,TGTGCCAGCAGCTTGCGAAGTAGCGGGGGGGCAACAGATACGCAGTATTTT
TRBJ2-7,NA,TRBV5-8,NA,CASSQRNPYEQYF,TGTGCCAGCAGCCAACGGAACCCCTACGAGCAGTACTTC
TRBJ1-1,NA,TRBV4-2,NA,CASSQGTTLNTEAFF,TGTGCCAGCAGCCAAGGGACAACTTTGAACACTGAAGCTTTCTTT
TRBJ1-2,NA,TRBV18,NA,CASSSSRDSYGYTF,TGTGCCAGCTCATCGAGCAGGGACTCCTATGGCTACACCTTC
TRBJ2-7,NA,TRBV30,few,CAWSSTGTGEQYF,TGTGCCTGGAGTTCTACCGGGACCGGCGAGCAGTACTTC
TRBJ2-4,TRBD2,TRBV10-3,NA,CAISESSGSVKNIQYF,TGTGCCATCAGTGAGTCTAGCGGGTCGGTCAAAAACATTCAGTACTTC
TRBJ1-5,TRBD1,TRBV29-1,once,CSVGGDSPYQPQHF,TGCAGCGTTGGTGGGGACAGCCCCTATCAGCCCCAGCATTTT
TRBJ2-7,NA,TRBV4-2,many,CASSQPLGDFAYEQYF,TGTGCCAGCAGCCAACCGTTGGGCGATTTTGCCTACGAGCAGTACTTC
TRBJ1-2,NA,TRBV6-5,many,CASSSGRGYTF,TGTGCCAGCAGTTCGGGTAGGGGCTACACCTTC
TRBJ2-7,NA,TRBV7-9,NA,CASSRGGMVGEQYF,TGTGCCAGCAGCAGGGGGGGAATGGTCGGCGAGCAGTACTTC
TRBJ2-7,NA,TRBV5-1,NA,CASRQTGNYEQYF,TGCGCCAGCAGACAGACTGGCAACTACGAGCAGTACTTC
TRBJ1-1,NA,TRBV2,NA,CASRGNGQLEAFF,TGTGCCAGCAGGGGGAATGGACAGCTTGAAGCTTTCTTT
TRBJ1-1,NA,TRBV7-2,NA,CASSLDTTNTEAFF,TGTGCCAGCAGCTTAGACACTACGAACACTGAAGCTTTCTTT
TRBJ2-7,NA,TRBV5-1,few,CASSFPPDNEQYF,TGCGCCAGCAGCTTCCCCCCGGACAACGAGCAGTACTTC
TRBJ2-3,NA,TRBV20-1,NA,CSASRTEGADTQYF,TGCAGTGCTAGCCGGACAGAAGGCGCAGATACGCAGTATTTT
TRBJ2-7,NA,TRBV6-2/TRBV6-3,few,CASSPDRYSHEQYF,TGTGCCAGCAGCCCCGACAGGTATTCCCACGAGCAGTACTTC
TRBJ1-2,TRBD1,TRBV6-6,NA,CASGSPGTGRLYGYTF,TGTGCCAGCGGTAGCCCCGGGACAGGGAGACTCTATGGCTACACCTTC
TRBJ1-2,TRBD1,TRBV4-2,NA,CASSQEEVRTGGFGYTF,TGTGCCAGCAGCCAAGAAGAAGTCAGGACAGGGGGTTTTGGCTACACCTTC
TRBJ2-7,TRBD1,TRBV7-6,NA,CASSVTGTGSYEQYF,TGTGCCAGCAGCGTCACCGGGACAGGGTCTTACGAGCAGTACTTC
TRBJ2-3,NA,TRBV4-2,NA,CASSHVGIQQTQYF,TGTGCCAGCAGCCACGTGGGGATACAACAGACGCAGTATTTT
TRBJ2-5,TRBD2,TRBV2,few,CASSPRGVQVTQYF,TGTGCCAGCAGTCCCCGGGGGGTACAGGTGACCCAGTACTTC
TRBJ1-5,NA,TRBV6-2/TRBV6-3,NA,CASKQGFQPQHF,TGTGCCAGCAAACAGGGATTTCAGCCCCAGCATTTT
TRBJ1-1,NA,TRBV28,NA,CASMEQMNTEAFF,TGTGCCAGCATGGAACAGATGAACACTGAAGCTTTCTTT
TRBJ2-7,NA,TRBV29-1,many,CSVESGEIPYEQYF,TGCAGCGTCGAGAGCGGCGAGATACCTTACGAGCAGTACTTC
TRBJ1-4,TRBD1,TRBV9,NA,CASSPWTGREGEKLFF,TGTGCCAGCAGCCCTTGGACAGGGCGTGAGGGTGAAAAACTGTTTTTT
TRBJ1-5,NA,TRBV7-2,NA,CASSALYTPQHF,TGTGCCAGCAGCGCCTTATATACCCCCCAGCATTTT
TRBJ2-7,NA,TRBV6-1,NA,CASSEVPGDEQYF,TGTGCCAGCAGTGAAGTCCCGGGGGACGAGCAGTACTTC